Reported below is one T cell receptor beta chain. Antigen: not known. V trimming: 5 bases; J trimming: 4 bases; junction bases outside the gene matches: 11. The CDR3 sequence is 17 residues long. The V gene's germline CDR1 is LGHNA and CDR2 YSLEER. The data are from a study of identical twins. Study-wide results and caveats: Possibly, invariant MAIT and iNKT cells partly confounded zero-insertion analyses.

A universal primer site was added by template switching, and unique molecular identifiers were carried by the cDNA. TCRdb ran MiXCR on the 5' RACE reads and lists one entry per CDR3 protein. This sample has approximately 190,000 distinct CDR3 sequences, with 15% to 20% found just once. These data also formed part of another study, on T cells expressing NK-cell markers. That paper notes: Among a handful of donors, these clonotypes also ranked first in the CD3+CD56-NKG2C+ fraction.

The material sequenced was CD8+ T cells sorted from blood. The origin of this receptor is a woman under 30 in good health. The gene calls are TRBV4-3 and TRBJ2-3, with 11 bases fitting TRBD2. In nucleotides, the CDR3 is TGCGCCAGCAGCGCCGAACTAGCGGGAGTTCGGTCAGATACGCAGTATTTT. Residues: CASSAELAGVRSDTQYF.